This entry lists 12 T cell receptor beta chains sequenced from one sample in a study of T cells in localized non-small cell lung cancer (TCRdb year 2020). Libraries were prepared through the immunoSEQ multiplex PCR assay. The table comes from immuneACCESS by way of TCRdb, which keeps in-frame sequences with V and J called. Part of the clones is missing from these tables; in studies checked, under half for an unresolved V gene and the rest for unknown reasons. The sample table contains roughly 8,400 clones; only one count was recorded for roughly nine tenths of them. The ten largest account for 3.5% to 5% of the sample. Source: peripheral blood mononuclear cells, taken before any cancer treatment. These receptors originate from a male donor at least 60 years old with stage II lung adenocarcinoma.

The V gene is TRBV5-4, the J gene TRBJ2-3; D is ambiguous. This CDR3 has 18 residues. V shed 8 bases and J shed 6 bases, with 31 bases lying between them. Germline V gene sequence: CDR1 SGHNT, CDR2 YYREEE (reference sequence). The CDR3 DNA reads TGTGCCAGAAATTACCAAAACTTCTTACCTGGTTTCGCGGATACGCAGTATTTT. Its protein is CARNYQNFLPGFADTQYF.

This clone was observed a handful of times. The genes are TRBV19 and TRBJ1-4; D perhaps matches TRBD1 (6 bases). Trimming pared 5 bases from V and 7 bases from J, leaving 17 bases between. Germline V gives CDR1 LNHDA, CDR2 SQIVND (reference sequence). The CDR3 is 15 residues long. CDR3 amino acids: CASSPLVQGSEKLFF. The CDR3 DNA is TGTGCCAGTAGTCCGTTGGTACAGGGAAGTGAAAAACTGTTTTTT.

The V and J genes are TRBV10-3 and TRBJ1-6; D is possibly TRBD1 (5 bases). Germline CDR1 reads ENHRY; CDR2 reads SYGVKD. The CDR3 sequence is 13 residues long. Trimming took 10 bases from V and 9 from J, leaving 16 bases between them. CDR3 sequence reads: CATNGGNGSPLHF. For the CDR3, the DNA is TGTGCCACAAATGGGGGGAACGGTTCACCCCTCCACTTT.

This chain connects TRBV5-1 to TRBJ2-5; D might be TRBD2 (6 bases). There are 14 residues in the CDR3. Germline V CDR1 and CDR2: SGHRS, YFSETQ. V lost 8 bases, J lost 2 bases, and 16 bases lay in between. The DNA of the CDR3 is TGCGCCAGTTCGGGGGATAGTGAACAAGAGACCCAGTACTTC. This sequence encodes CASSGDSEQETQYF.

This sequence joins TRBV5-4 and TRBJ2-5; 9 nucleotides agree with TRBD2. The ends lost 2 bases at V and 5 bases at J; junction bases unmatched: 13. Germline CDR1 is SGHNT and CDR2 is YYREEE (reference sequence). The CDR3 totals 17 residues. The chain's CDR3 is CASSFKAGGLGRETQYF. DNA for the CDR3: TGTGCCAGCAGCTTCAAAGCGGGGGGCCTCGGGAGGGAGACCCAGTACTTC.

The chain recombines TRBV6-5 with TRBJ2-7; no firm D call. Trimming took off 6 bases at V and 4 bases at J, with 16 bases between the two ends. This CDR3 contains 14 residues. Germline assignment: CDR1 MNHEY and CDR2 SVGAGI. The CDR3 reads CASSLLDPTYEQYF. The DNA for the CDR3 is TGTGCCAGCAGCTTACTCGACCCTACTTACGAGCAGTACTTC.

The chain is built from TRBV7-2 and TRBJ1-1, with no clear D. Germline V lookup: CDR1 SGHTA, CDR2 FQGNSA. The germline V and J ends were trimmed by 5 bases and 4 bases, with 14 bases remaining between them. There are 14 residues in the CDR3. In nucleotides, the CDR3 is TGTGCCAGCAGCCCCCAAGTTCCTTTCACTGAAGCTTTCTTT. Protein sequence: CASSPQVPFTEAFF.

V and J are TRBV19 and TRBJ2-7; possible D gene TRBD1, 6 bases. The germline V gene has CDR1 LNHDA and CDR2 SQIVND (reference sequence). The CDR3 runs 15 residues. V was shortened by 1 base and J by 7 bases, with 17 bases between the two germline ends. As DNA, the CDR3 is TGTGCCAGTAGTATAGGGGCAGGGGCTTTGGGGGAGCAGTACTTC. Encoded protein: CASSIGAGALGEQYF. Full variable domain (remainder filled in from reference TRBV19 and TRBJ2-7): DGGITQSPKYLFRKEGQNVTLSCEQNLNHDAMYWYRQDPGQGLRLIYYSQIVNDFQKGDIAEGYSVSREKKESFPLTVTSAQKNPTAFYLCASSIGAGALGEQYFGPGTRLTVT.

J is TRBJ2-6 and V is TRBV5-1; TRBD2 aligns across 8 bases. Germline CDR1 reads SGHRS; CDR2 reads YFSETQ. The CDR3 extends over 16 amino acids. V shed 4 bases, J shed 4 bases, and the junction held 7 bases outside the gene matches. Written as DNA, the CDR3 is TGCGCCAGCAGCCTCACCGGGGGGGCCGGGGCCAACGTCCTGACTTTC. Protein product: CASSLTGGAGANVLTF.

The count of this clone is one. The chain carries TRBV19 and TRBJ1-3; D unclear. This CDR3 region has 15 residues. V was shortened by 2 bases and J by 0 bases, with 8 bases between the two germline ends. Germline V lookup: CDR1 LNHDA, CDR2 SQIVND (reference sequence). The CDR3 DNA reads TGTGCCAGTAGTATAAAAAGACCCTCTGGAAACACCATATATTTT. Translating gives CASSIKRPSGNTIYF.

V gene TRBV5-4 combines with J gene TRBJ2-3; D remains unclear. This CDR3 has 12 amino acids. The V end lost 4 bases, the J end lost 0 bases, and 3 bases lay between the germline ends. Per the germline V gene, CDR1 is SGHNT and CDR2 is YYREEE (reference sequence). The CDR3 reads CASSQSTDTQYF. For the CDR3, the DNA is TGTGCCAGCAGCCAAAGCACAGATACGCAGTATTTT.

V gene TRBV19 combines with J gene TRBJ2-5; 8 bases line up with TRBD2. The CDR3 is made up of 16 amino acids. After removal of 3 bases from V and 4 bases from J, the junction contained 10 bases not matched to a gene. From germline, CDR1 is LNHDA and CDR2 SQIVND (reference sequence). CDR3 DNA sequence: TGTGCCAGTAGTATTTCCGCGGGGGGTATCGGAGAGACCCAGTACTTC. Its protein product is CASSISAGGIGETQYF. Full variable domain (remainder filled in from reference TRBV19 and TRBJ2-5): DGGITQSPKYLFRKEGQNVTLSCEQNLNHDAMYWYRQDPGQGLRLIYYSQIVNDFQKGDIAEGYSVSREKKESFPLTVTSAQKNPTAFYLCASSISAGGIGETQYFGPGTRLLVL.